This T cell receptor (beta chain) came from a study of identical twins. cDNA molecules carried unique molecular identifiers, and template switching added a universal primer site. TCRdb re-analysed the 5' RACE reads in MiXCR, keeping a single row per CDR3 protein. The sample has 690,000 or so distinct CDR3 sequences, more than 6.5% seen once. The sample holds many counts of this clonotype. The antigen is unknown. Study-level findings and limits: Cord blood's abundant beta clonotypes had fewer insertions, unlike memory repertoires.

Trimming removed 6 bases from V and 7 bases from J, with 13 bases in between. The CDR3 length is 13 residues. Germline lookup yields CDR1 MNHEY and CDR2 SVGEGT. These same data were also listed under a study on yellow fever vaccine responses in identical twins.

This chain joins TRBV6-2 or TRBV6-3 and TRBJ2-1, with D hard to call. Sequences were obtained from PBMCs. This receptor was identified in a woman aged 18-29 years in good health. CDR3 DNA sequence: TGTGCCAGCAGCCACGCCTCGTATAATGAGCAGTTCTTC. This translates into CASSHASYNEQFF.